This T cell receptor (beta chain) was obtained from a study of blood T cell repertoires in COVID-19. Overall study: Sample material is recorded as cDNA or gDNA derived from T cells, B-cell-depleted T cells, or PBMCs.

Only in-frame clones appear in the TCRdb table, and some are missing; sequencing was by immunoSEQ multiplex PCR. The sample has hundreds of thousands of clones, more than 85% seen once. The CDR3 runs 13 residues. The germline V gene has CDR1 SGHRS and CDR2 YFSETQ. The germline V and J ends were trimmed by 0 bases and 7 bases, with 8 bases remaining between them. Recruitment covered about 26 US areas and drew participants whose ages spanned roughly 18 to 100 years. Participants' reported clinical history set cohort assignment. The sequence derives from a middle-aged man who had recovered from COVID-19. Specimen: PBMCs or T cells enriched from blood (not recorded which). The V gene is TRBV5-1, the J gene TRBJ1-5, with a weak D call TRBD1 (6 bases). The CDR3 spells CASSLDREQPQHF. CDR3 in DNA: TGCGCCAGCAGCTTGGACAGGGAGCAGCCCCAGCATTTT.